Sequencing of this T cell receptor (beta chain) was carried out in a study of T cell responses to AZD1222 COVID-19 vaccine. Sequencing was performed with immunoSEQ multiplex PCR; in TCRdb, only in-frame clones are kept and a portion is missing. The data hold 140,000 to 150,000 clones, with around 92% observed a single time. Worth noting for this clone: Its antigen is not known.

Study-wide results and caveats: Donors in the cohort were predominantly white British and more often female, and clonal diversity was possibly underestimated.

This CDR3 is built from 14 residues. Germline V lookup: CDR1 LGHDT, CDR2 YNNKEL (reference sequence). Losses at the gene ends were 4 bases for V and 2 bases for J; bases not matched to a gene: 5. The V and J genes are TRBV3-1 (or the pseudogene TRBV3-2) and TRBJ2-7, with 7 bases aligning to TRBD2. This specimen consisted of peripheral blood, obtained after recovery from COVID-19. The receptor comes from an adult who had recovered from COVID-19. The chain's CDR3 is CASSLLADAYEQYF. The CDR3 nucleotides read TGTGCCAGCAGCCTCCTAGCGGATGCCTACGAGCAGTACTTC.